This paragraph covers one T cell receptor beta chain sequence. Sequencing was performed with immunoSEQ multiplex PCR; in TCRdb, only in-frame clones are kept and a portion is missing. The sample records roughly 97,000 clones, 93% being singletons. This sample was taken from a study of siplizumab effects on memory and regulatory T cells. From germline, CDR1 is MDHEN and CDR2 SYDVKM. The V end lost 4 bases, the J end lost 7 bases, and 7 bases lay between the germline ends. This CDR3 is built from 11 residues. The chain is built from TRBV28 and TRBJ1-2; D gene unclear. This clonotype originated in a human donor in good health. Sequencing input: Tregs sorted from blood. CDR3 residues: CASSSQVGYTF. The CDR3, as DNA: TGTGCCAGCAGTTCCCAAGTTGGCTACACCTTC.